This paragraph covers one TCR beta chain sequence. No antigen is known for it. cDNA reverse transcribed from extracted RNA served as the sequencing template. Profiled with immunoSEQ multiplex PCR; TCRdb holds only in-frame clones, not every one. The sample lists some 200,000 clones; around 50% were seen once. Germline V CDR1 and CDR2: SGHTA, FQGNSA. J was trimmed by 4 bases and V by 4 bases; bases with no gene match: 4. There are 14 residues in the CDR3. The sorting of PBMCs gave CD4+ and CD8+ T cells. The data stem from a study of CD8+ T cells in alopecia areata. Study findings and constraints: Higher clonality and more expanded CD8+ clones appeared in lesional than normal scalp. Sequencing of scalp samples also captures resident alphabeta T cells of normal skin.

This TCR was recovered from a human donor in good health. Specimen: CD8+ T cells sorted from blood. The chain has TRBV7-2 and TRBJ2-3; TRBD2 matches at 8 bases. CDR3 in amino acids: CASSSKAGADTQYF. The CDR3 DNA follows: TGTGCCAGCAGCTCTAAAGCGGGGGCAGATACGCAGTATTTT.